These 3 T cell receptor beta chains originate from one sample sequenced in a study of beta chain features in type 1 diabetes. Every isolated RNA sample was fully reverse transcribed, so sequencing captured expressed TCRB transcripts. Assay used: immunoSEQ multiplex PCR; TCRdb lists only in-frame clones, some missing. The repertoire holds under 300,000 clones, with around 7.3% as singletons. Sequencing input: central memory CD4+ T cells from blood. Receptors were obtained from a young woman in good health.

This clone showed up many times. The V and J genes are TRBV5-4 and TRBJ2-5; 7 nucleotides align to TRBD2. The V gene's germline CDR1 is SGHNT and CDR2 YYREEE (reference sequence). This CDR3 is 14 amino acids long. After removal of 4 bases from V and 5 bases from J, the junction contained 8 bases not matched to a gene. The CDR3 coding sequence is TGTGCCAGCAGCATAGGAGTAGCGGGCGAGACCCAGTACTTC. It codes for CASSIGVAGETQYF.

The chain employs TRBV4-2 and TRBJ2-1; D is ambiguous. Germline CDR1 and CDR2: LGHNA and YNFKEQ. V was trimmed by 4 bases and J by 0 bases, leaving 7 bases between them. The CDR3 spans 14 residues. The CDR3 loop reads CASSRKVSYNEQFF. CDR3 DNA sequence: TGTGCCAGCAGCCGGAAGGTCTCCTACAATGAGCAGTTCTTC.

The chain recombines TRBV7-2 with TRBJ1-1, with 9 bases aligning to TRBD1. The V gene's germline CDR1 is SGHTA and CDR2 FQGNSA. This CDR3 comprises 12 residues. Losses at the gene ends were 8 bases for V and 9 bases for J; bases not matched to a gene: 7. In DNA, the CDR3 is TGTGCCAGCTCTAATTACAGGGGGCAAGCTTTCTTT. Residues: CASSNYRGQAFF.